This T cell receptor beta chain appears in the sequencing data of a study of T cells in Graves' hyperthyroidism and ophthalmopathy. Regarding the study as a whole: Most clonotypes expanded in the thyroid (above 0.001) were also present in blood.

Not enrolled were patients with uncontrolled infection, other autoimmune disease, pregnancy or lactation. There are 14 residues in the CDR3. V lost 5 bases and J lost 2; bases outside the gene matches: 7. The germline CDR1 and CDR2 sequences are DFQATT and SNEGSKA (reference sequence). This clonotype was observed a handful of times. As yet, its antigen is unknown. Amplification yielded TCR beta CDR3 regions, with RNA transcripts as the source. TCR CDR3 regions were first amplified by RT-PCR with HTBI primers. Via MiXCR, TCRdb re-called the multiplex PCR reads, giving one row per CDR3 protein. The profile shows around 300,000 distinct CDR3 sequences, roughly 15% of them singletons.

The V gene is TRBV20-1, the J gene TRBJ2-7; 9 bases align to TRBD2. The origin of this receptor is a woman in her 40s with Graves' hyperthyroidism. The source material was blood. CDR3 sequence (DNA): TGCAGTGCTCACCTGACTAGCGGAGCCTACGAGCAGTACTTC. Translated: CSAHLTSGAYEQYF.